The 13 T cell receptor beta chains given below trace back to one sample, sequenced in a study of early stage breast cancer tumors. Only in-frame clones appear in the TCRdb table, and some are missing; sequencing was by immunoSEQ multiplex PCR. The data show roughly 30,000 clones, just under 85% seen once. The sample comprised blood. Receptor source: a person in their fifties with breast cancer.

V is TRBV6-6 and J is TRBJ2-3; D gene unclear. V was trimmed by 5 bases and J by 0 bases, leaving 9 bases between them. This CDR3 region has 14 residues. Germline V lookup: CDR1 MNHNY, CDR2 SVGAGI (reference sequence). The CDR3 reads CASSHDTSTDTQYF. The CDR3, as DNA: TGTGCCAGCAGTCATGATACTAGCACAGATACGCAGTATTTT.

The genes are TRBV19 and TRBJ2-5; 9 bases fit TRBD1. The CDR3 is 13 residues long. Germline-derived CDR1 and CDR2 are LNHDA and SQIVND (reference sequence). V shed 7 bases and J 7 bases; nucleotides not matched to a gene: 7. The CDR3 loop is CASTTGGAGTQYF. The DNA of the CDR3 is TGTGCCAGTACCACAGGGGGCGCAGGGACCCAGTACTTC.

In its sample, this clone was seen a few times. The V call is TRBV4-1, the J call TRBJ1-2; D is undetermined. The germline V and J ends were trimmed by 0 bases and 7 bases, with 9 bases remaining between them. The CDR3 has 13 residues. Germline assignment: CDR1 MGHRA and CDR2 YSYEKL. The CDR3 sequence is CASSQEETGGYTF. As DNA, the CDR3 is TGCGCCAGCAGCCAAGAGGAAACTGGTGGCTACACCTTC.

This clone was observed once. V is TRBV5-1 and J is TRBJ2-3, with D perhaps TRBD2 (6 bases). The CDR3 spans 15 residues. With 4 bases removed from V and 1 base from J, the gap between germline ends came to 13 bases. Germline lookup yields CDR1 SGHRS and CDR2 YFSETQ. The CDR3 is CASSPGAVGTDTQYF. CDR3 in DNA: TGCGCCAGCAGCCCGGGAGCGGTCGGCACAGATACGCAGTATTTT.

The chain couples TRBV6-5 to TRBJ2-1; D may be TRBD1 or TRBD2 (5 bases each). Germline V CDR1 and CDR2: MNHEY, SVGAGI. Deletions cut 8 bases from V and 14 bases from J, with 25 bases between. This CDR3 region has 14 residues. CDR3 sequence reads: CASETTLGTQRKFF. CDR3 bases: TGTGCCAGCGAAACTACCCTTGGGACCCAAAGGAAGTTCTTC.

The V gene is TRBV5-5, the J gene TRBJ1-2, with 8 bases aligning to TRBD1. Germline trimming cut 4 bases from V and 1 base from J; bases unmatched to any gene: 12. The CDR3 spans 17 residues. The germline V gene encodes CDR1 SGHKS and CDR2 YYEKEE (reference sequence). This chain's CDR3 is CASSVTGTGGDNYGYTF. In nucleotides, the CDR3 is TGTGCCAGCAGCGTGACCGGGACAGGAGGCGATAACTATGGCTACACCTTC.

This clone has more than one count but fewer than ten. The chain employs TRBV2 and TRBJ1-2; D unclear. The germline V and J ends were trimmed by 10 bases and 8 bases, with 23 bases remaining between them. Germline V gene lookup returns CDR1 SNHLY and CDR2 FYNNEI. CDR3 length: 14 amino acids. The CDR3 here is CATEPSALGLGYTF. In nucleotides, the CDR3 is TGTGCCACAGAGCCCTCTGCCCTAGGGCTCGGCTACACCTTC.

CDR3 sequence reads: CASSILAGGRNEQFF. As DNA, the CDR3 is TGTGCCAGTAGTATTTTAGCGGGAGGTCGAAATGAGCAGTTCTTC. The J gene is TRBJ2-1, the V gene TRBV19; TRBD2 matches at 10 bases. CDR1 and CDR2 (germline): LNHDA, SQIVND (reference sequence). V shed 3 bases and J 7 bases; nucleotides not matched to a gene: 6. This CDR3 has 15 amino acids.

The chain employs TRBV6-6 and TRBJ1-1, with a weak D call TRBD1 (6 bases). V was cut by 5 bases and J by 3 bases, with 16 bases left in between. CDR3 length equals 15 residues. Germline CDR1 and CDR2: MNHNY and SVGAGI (reference sequence). The CDR3 sequence is CASSPGGGRDTEAFF. CDR3 nucleotide sequence: TGTGCCAGCAGTCCCGGGGGCGGGCGGGACACTGAAGCTTTCTTT.

This clone was picked up one time. CDR3 DNA sequence: TGTGCCAGCAGCTCGAACTTGCTTTTTGGGACCACAGATACGCAGTATTTT. Translation gives CASSSNLLFGTTDTQYF. The chain uses TRBV11-2 and TRBJ2-3; D is perhaps TRBD1 or TRBD2 (5 bases each). Trimming took 4 bases from V and 2 from J, leaving 19 bases between them. CDR3 length equals 17 residues. Germline values: CDR1 SGHAT, CDR2 FQNNGV.

The chain uses TRBV7-3 and TRBJ2-1; possible D gene TRBD1, 5 bases. V was pared by 0 bases and J by 6 bases, with 6 bases between. CDR3 length equals 13 residues. The germline V gene has CDR1 SGHTA and CDR2 FQGTGA. The CDR3 reads CASSLTRGNEQFF. CDR3 nucleotide sequence: TGTGCCAGCAGCTTAACAAGGGGCAATGAGCAGTTCTTC. The full variable domain, in which reference TRBV7-3 and TRBJ2-1 provide the parts outside the CDR3, is GAGVSQTPSNKVTEKGKYVELRCDPISGHTALYWYRQSLGQGPEFLIYFQGTGAADDSGLPNDRFFAVRPEGSVSTLKIQRTERGDSAVYLCASSLTRGNEQFFGPGTRLTVL.

In DNA, the CDR3 is TGCGCCAGCAGCCAAGAGGGTAGGCTAGCGACGGAGATGTACTTC. Translated: CASSQEGRLATEMYF. The gene calls are TRBV4-3 and TRBJ2-7, with D possibly TRBD2 on 6 matching bases. Trimming took off 0 bases at V and 12 bases at J, with 21 bases between the two ends. The CDR3 extends over 15 amino acids. The V gene's germline CDR1 is LGHNA and CDR2 YSLEER.

This clone was recorded a few times. The chain combines TRBV7-2 with TRBJ2-7; 7 bases match TRBD1. The CDR3 runs to 13 residues. J gave up 2 bases and V 5 bases, and 3 bases lay outside the gene matches. The germline V gene encodes CDR1 SGHTA and CDR2 FQGNSA. The CDR3 here is CASSITGAYEQYF. The CDR3 bases are TGTGCCAGCAGCATTACAGGGGCCTACGAGCAGTACTTC.